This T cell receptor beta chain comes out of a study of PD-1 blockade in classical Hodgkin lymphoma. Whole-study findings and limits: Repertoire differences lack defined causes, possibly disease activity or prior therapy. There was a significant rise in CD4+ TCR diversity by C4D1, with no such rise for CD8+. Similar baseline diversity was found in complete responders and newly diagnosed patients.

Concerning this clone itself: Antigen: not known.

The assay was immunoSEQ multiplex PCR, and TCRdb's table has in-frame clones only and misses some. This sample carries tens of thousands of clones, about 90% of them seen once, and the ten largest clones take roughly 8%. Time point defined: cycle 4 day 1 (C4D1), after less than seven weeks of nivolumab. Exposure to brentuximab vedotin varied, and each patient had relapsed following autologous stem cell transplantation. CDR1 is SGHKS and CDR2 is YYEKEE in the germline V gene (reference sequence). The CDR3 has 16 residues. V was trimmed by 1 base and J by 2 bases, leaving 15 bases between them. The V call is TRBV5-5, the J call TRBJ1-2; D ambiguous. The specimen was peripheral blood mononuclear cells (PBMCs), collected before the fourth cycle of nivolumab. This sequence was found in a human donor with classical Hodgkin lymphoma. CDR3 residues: CASSLWESNLNYGYTF. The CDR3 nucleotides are TGTGCCAGCAGCTTGTGGGAGTCGAACTTAAACTATGGCTACACCTTC.